The 29 T cell receptor beta chains given below trace back to one sample, sequenced in a study of blood T cell repertoires in COVID-19. The assay was immunoSEQ multiplex PCR, and TCRdb's table has in-frame clones only and misses some. The data hold approximately 220,000 clones, with around 88% observed a single time. What was sequenced was peripheral blood. Receptors originate from a woman aged 50 to 60 with acute or convalescent COVID-19.

The chain joins TRBV5-8 to TRBJ1-1, with no clear D. This CDR3 has 16 amino acids. Trimming left V 2 bases short and J 3 bases short, with 17 bases between. Germline V CDR1 and CDR2: SGHTS, YDEGEE. For the CDR3, the DNA is TGTGCCAGCAGCTTCGATTACGACCTTCGGGACACTGAAGCTTTCTTT. Protein sequence: CASSFDYDLRDTEAFF.

The chain employs TRBV27 and TRBJ1-2; TRBD1 agrees at 8 bases. Trimming removed 5 bases from V and 4 bases from J; junction bases left unmatched: 15. Germline-derived CDR1 and CDR2 are MNHEY and SMNVEV (reference sequence). CDR3 length: 17 residues. CDR3 coding DNA: TGTGCCAGCAGTCCCCTCCCAATCGGACAGGGCAGCTATGGCTACACCTTC. Residues: CASSPLPIGQGSYGYTF.

This chain joins TRBV21-1 and TRBJ2-3; TRBD2, the table's D call, lacks a check against the DNA. TRBV21-1 is given as a pseudogene. The CDR3 length is 16 residues. This CDR3 is CASSGYRGLSTDTQYF. CDR3 bases: TGTGCCAGCAGCGGTTATCGGGGGTTAAGCACAGATACGCAGTATTTT.

This rearrangement joins TRBV2 to TRBJ2-2, with a weak D call TRBD2 (6 bases). V dropped 2 bases and J dropped 6 bases, with 13 bases sitting between them. CDR3 length: 15 amino acids. Per the germline V gene, CDR1 is SNHLY and CDR2 is FYNNEI. This CDR3 reads CASSEFAGMAGELFF. CDR3 DNA sequence: TGTGCCAGCAGTGAATTTGCGGGGATGGCCGGGGAGCTGTTTTTT. The full variable domain, in which reference TRBV2 and TRBJ2-2 provide the parts outside the CDR3, is EPEVTQTPSHQVTQMGQEVILRCVPISNHLYFYWYRQILGQKVEFLVSFYNNEISEKSEIFDDQFSVERPDGSNFTLKIRSTKLEDSAMYFCASSEFAGMAGELFFGEGSRLTVL.

The chain uses TRBV5-6 and TRBJ2-7; D is unresolved. Germline loops: CDR1 SGHDT, CDR2 YYEEEE. V was cut by 2 bases and J by 3 bases, with 15 bases left in between. There are 15 residues in the CDR3. The CDR3 DNA reads TGTGCCAGCAGCTTCCCCGGAGAGAGGCTCTACGAGCAGTACTTC. It encodes CASSFPGERLYEQYF. Full variable domain (missing parts from reference TRBV5-6 and TRBJ2-7): DAGVTQSPTHLIKTRGQQVTLRCSPKSGHDTVSWYQQALGQGPQFIFQYYEEEERQRGNFPDRFSGHQFPNYSSELNVNALLLGDSALYLCASSFPGERLYEQYFGPGTRLTVT.

The chain carries TRBV2 and TRBJ1-4, with 7 bases matching TRBD1. CDR3 length: 13 amino acids. Trimming took 5 bases from V and 8 from J; bases not matched to a gene: 5. Germline loops: CDR1 SNHLY, CDR2 FYNNEI. CDR3 in amino acids: CASSRDSGEKLFF. Here the CDR3 DNA reads TGTGCCAGCAGTCGGGACAGCGGAGAAAAACTGTTTTTT.

The J gene is TRBJ1-2, the V gene TRBV25-1, with TRBD1 matching 7 bases. The CDR3 loop spans 15 amino acids. J lost 6 bases, V lost 3 bases, and 10 bases had no gene match. In germline, CDR1 is MGHDK, CDR2 SYGVNS. The CDR3 region is CASSDQTGRFDGYTF. CDR3 DNA sequence: TGTGCCAGCAGTGATCAGACAGGGAGATTCGATGGCTACACCTTC.

The chain carries TRBV7-2 and TRBJ2-1, with 11 bases matching TRBD2. CDR3 size: 16 residues. Germline V gene lookup returns CDR1 SGHTA and CDR2 FQGNSA. Trimming removed 6 bases from V and 1 base from J; junction bases left unmatched: 5. This CDR3 is CASRSGTSGSYNEQFF. CDR3 coding DNA: TGTGCCAGCAGATCCGGGACTAGCGGTTCCTACAATGAGCAGTTCTTC. Based on the CDR3 plus reference TRBV7-2 and TRBJ2-1, the full variable domain is GAGVSQSPSNKVTEKGKDVELRCDPISGHTALYWYRQSLGQGLEFLIYFQGNSAPDKSGLPSDRFSAERTGGSVSTLTIQRTQQEDSAVYLCASRSGTSGSYNEQFFGPGTRLTVL.

The rearrangement joins TRBV6-5 to TRBJ2-1; a possible D gene is TRBD2 (6 bases). Deletions cut 5 bases from V and 4 bases from J, with 12 bases between. The length of the CDR3 is 14 residues. Germline V gene sequence: CDR1 MNHEY, CDR2 SVGAGI. The CDR3 DNA reads TGTGCCAGCAGTATGGGAGGAAAATACAATGAGCAGTTCTTC. Translated: CASSMGGKYNEQFF.

The chain couples TRBV2 to TRBJ1-2; D unresolved. The germline V gene encodes CDR1 SNHLY and CDR2 FYNNEI. There are 13 residues in the CDR3. The V gene lost 6 bases and the J gene lost 0 bases, with 8 bases spanning the gap. For the CDR3, the DNA is TGTGCCAGCAGAGCTGATCCTAACTATGGCTACACCTTC. Its translation is CASRADPNYGYTF.

The genes are TRBV3-1 (or the pseudogene TRBV3-2) and TRBJ2-2; maybe TRBD2 (6 bases). CDR1 is LGHDT, CDR2 YNNKEL, per germline (reference sequence). The CDR3 is 15 amino acids. Trimming removed 4 bases from V and 1 base from J, with 10 bases in between. The CDR3 protein is CASSREDLNTGELFF. DNA of the CDR3: TGTGCCAGCAGCCGGGAGGACTTGAACACCGGGGAGCTGTTTTTT.

This rearrangement joins TRBV10-3 to TRBJ1-1; 8 bases match TRBD1. Germline CDR1 is ENHRY and CDR2 is SYGVKD. The J segment lost 4 bases and the V segment lost 3 bases, leaving 7 bases of the junction unmatched. The CDR3 spans 15 residues. In nucleotides, the CDR3 is TGTGCCATCAGTGATCCAGGGGGCTCGGGCACTGAAGCTTTCTTT. It encodes CAISDPGGSGTEAFF.

V and J are TRBV2 and TRBJ2-7; D is ambiguous. The CDR3 is 15 amino acids. Trimming took off 3 bases at V and 4 bases at J, with 16 bases between the two ends. Germline V gives CDR1 SNHLY, CDR2 FYNNEI. The DNA of the CDR3 is TGTGCCAGCAGTGAGAGGATCAGCGTCACTTACGAGCAGTACTTC. Translating it yields CASSERISVTYEQYF.

The CDR3 coding sequence is TGTGCCAGCAGTCCTGAGGGCTCTGGGGCCAACGTCCTGACTTTC. This codes for CASSPEGSGANVLTF. This chain joins TRBV2 and TRBJ2-6; maybe TRBD2 (5 bases). The ends were cut back, 5 bases at V and 0 bases at J, with 8 bases in the middle. Germline V gene sequence: CDR1 SNHLY, CDR2 FYNNEI. This CDR3 has 15 amino acids.

The chain uses TRBV12-5 and TRBJ2-3; 9 bases match TRBD2. Germline V lookup: CDR1 LGHNT, CDR2 FRNRAP. V lost 2 bases and J lost 4; bases outside the gene matches: 13. The CDR3 consists of 18 residues. The CDR3 DNA reads as TGTGCTAGTGGTTTGCGCCTCCTTCTGGCGGGAGGGTCAGATACGCAGTATTTT. Translated: CASGLRLLLAGGSDTQYF. The full variable domain, with the rest looked up from reference TRBV12-5 and TRBJ2-3, is DARVTQTPRHKVTEMGQEVTMRCQPILGHNTVFWYRQTMMQGLELLAYFRNRAPLDDSGMPKDRFSAEMPDATLATLKIQPSEPRDSAVYFCASGLRLLLAGGSDTQYFGPGTRLTVL.

The J gene is TRBJ2-2, the V gene TRBV19; D gene uncertain. The germline V gene has CDR1 LNHDA and CDR2 SQIVND (reference sequence). The CDR3 loop spans 14 amino acids. Trimming shortened V by 5 bases and J by 0 bases, and 7 bases separated the two germline ends. In DNA, the CDR3 is TGTGCCAGTAGTTCGGCGGCGAACACCGGGGAGCTGTTTTTT. Translating gives CASSSAANTGELFF. Variable domain in full (rest from reference TRBV19 and TRBJ2-2): DGGITQSPKYLFRKEGQNVTLSCEQNLNHDAMYWYRQDPGQGLRLIYYSQIVNDFQKGDIAEGYSVSREKKESFPLTVTSAQKNPTAFYLCASSSAANTGELFFGEGSRLTVL.

V is TRBV25-1 and J is TRBJ2-3; maybe TRBD2 (5 bases). Germline V gives CDR1 MGHDK, CDR2 SYGVNS. The V end was cut by 4 bases, the J end by 4 bases, with 15 bases between. This CDR3 has 15 residues. CDR3 residues: CASSGRAPFPDTQYF. CDR3 DNA sequence: TGTGCCAGCAGTGGGCGGGCCCCCTTCCCAGATACGCAGTATTTT.

This rearrangement joins TRBV19 to TRBJ1-1; TRBD1 is a possible D gene (6 bases). The CDR3 extends over 15 amino acids. Trimming took off 9 bases at V and 6 bases at J, with 23 bases between the two ends. Per the germline V gene, CDR1 is LNHDA and CDR2 is SQIVND (reference sequence). CDR3 sequence reads: CASTIWGRGPPEAFF. In nucleotides, the CDR3 is TGTGCCAGCACCATATGGGGCAGGGGACCCCCTGAAGCTTTCTTT.

The count of this clone is one. The chain links TRBV10-3 to TRBJ1-2; possibly TRBD1 for D (5 bases). The CDR3 loop spans 17 amino acids. Germline V gives CDR1 ENHRY, CDR2 SYGVKD. Deletions cut 2 bases from V and 8 bases from J, with 24 bases between. Here the CDR3 DNA reads TGTGCCATCAGTGAGGACGCAGGGTGGGCCCTGTTTATGGGCTACACCTTC. It translates to CAISEDAGWALFMGYTF.

This clone was observed a single time. This chain links TRBV18 with TRBJ2-7, with 9 nucleotides matching TRBD1. The germline V gene has CDR1 KGHSH and CDR2 LQKENI. V dropped 3 bases and J dropped 5; count of bases not matched to a gene: 2. The CDR3 extends over 13 amino acids. The chain's CDR3 is CASSPRTGDEQYF. CDR3 in DNA: TGTGCCAGCTCACCCAGGACAGGGGACGAGCAGTACTTC.

This chain joins TRBV27 and TRBJ1-2, with TRBD1 matching over 8 bases. CDR3 length: 13 residues. Germline V lookup: CDR1 MNHEY, CDR2 SMNVEV (reference sequence). J gave up 7 bases and V 6 bases, and 7 bases lay outside the gene matches. CDR3 coding DNA: TGTGCCAGCAGGCGGACAGGGACGGGTGGCTACACCTTC. Its protein product is CASRRTGTGGYTF.

V is TRBV9 and J is TRBJ1-3; no clear D. There are 15 residues in the CDR3. In germline, CDR1 is SGDLS, CDR2 YYNGEE. Trimming removed 4 bases at V and 4 bases at J, with 15 bases between. CDR3 region: CASSPRRREGNTIYF. In DNA form, the CDR3 reads TGTGCCAGCAGCCCCCGACGGAGGGAGGGAAACACCATATATTTT.

The chain recombines TRBV7-9 with TRBJ1-1, with 10 bases identical to TRBD1. In germline, CDR1 is SEHNR, CDR2 FQNEAQ (reference sequence). The CDR3 is 15 residues long. J was trimmed by 3 bases and V by 1 base; bases with no gene match: 2. In DNA form, the CDR3 reads TGTGCCAGCAGCTTAGAGACAGGGGGCGACACTGAAGCTTTCTTT. As protein: CASSLETGGDTEAFF.

The gene calls are TRBV27 and TRBJ2-3, with TRBD1 matching over 8 bases. This CDR3 is built from 14 residues. Germline assignment: CDR1 MNHEY and CDR2 SMNVEV (reference sequence). V was clipped by 4 bases and J by 11 bases; unmatched bases: 11. The CDR3 DNA follows: TGTGCCAGCAGTTCGGGACAGGAGATTTATATGCAGTATTTT. It codes for CASSSGQEIYMQYF.

J is TRBJ1-2 and V is TRBV12-5; TRBD1 matches 9 bases. This CDR3 has 15 residues. Germline V gives CDR1 LGHNT, CDR2 FRNRAP. V lost 1 base to trimming and J lost 7 bases; unmatched junction nucleotides: 7. This chain's CDR3 is CASGLGTGVVSGYTF. The CDR3 nucleotides read TGTGCTAGTGGTTTGGGGACAGGGGTAGTTTCTGGCTACACCTTC.

The V call is TRBV5-8, the J call TRBJ2-1; 7 bases align to TRBD1. Unmatched junction bases numbered 8, after V lost 4 bases and J lost 4 bases. The CDR3 is 15 residues long. The germline gives CDR1 SGHTS, CDR2 YDEGEE. The CDR3 loop is CASSLGDRPYNEQFF. The CDR3 DNA sequence: TGTGCCAGCAGCCTGGGGGACAGACCTTACAATGAGCAGTTCTTC.

This clone was picked up one time. V usage is TRBV7-2 and J usage is TRBJ2-5, with TRBD1 matching over 9 bases. With V trimmed by 3 bases and J by 5 bases, 16 bases remained unmatched. The germline V gene has CDR1 SGHTA and CDR2 FQGNSA. CDR3 length: 18 residues. The CDR3 is CASSLTVLIQGALETQYF. CDR3 sequence (DNA): TGTGCCAGCAGCTTGACGGTATTGATACAGGGGGCCCTGGAGACCCAGTACTTC.

V is TRBV7-2 and J is TRBJ2-1; 12 positions agree with TRBD2. CDR1 and CDR2 (germline): SGHTA, FQGNSA. This CDR3 has 16 amino acids. The trim removed 2 bases at V and 12 bases at J, leaving 11 bases unmatched. The CDR3 bases are TGTGCCAGCAGCTTAATGACCCCTAGCGGGAGGGCCGGGCAGTTCTTC. It codes for CASSLMTPSGRAGQFF. Complete variable domain (other parts from reference TRBV7-2 and TRBJ2-1): GAGVSQSPSNKVTEKGKDVELRCDPISGHTALYWYRQSLGQGLEFLIYFQGNSAPDKSGLPSDRFSAERTGGSVSTLTIQRTQQEDSAVYLCASSLMTPSGRAGQFFGPGTRLTVL.

This chain links TRBV2 with TRBJ1-1, with 10 bases lining up with TRBD1. Germline V gene lookup returns CDR1 SNHLY and CDR2 FYNNEI. Germline trimming cut 6 bases from V and 1 base from J; bases unmatched to any gene: 5. The CDR3 totals 15 residues. CDR3 DNA sequence: TGTGCCAGCAGCCGACAGGGGGCGTGGAACACTGAAGCTTTCTTT. This codes for CASSRQGAWNTEAFF.